Listed below are T cell receptor beta chains from one sample, sequenced in a study of a mutant IDH1 vaccine in newly diagnosed glioma. Only in-frame clones appear in the TCRdb table, and some are missing; sequencing was by immunoSEQ multiplex PCR. Seen here are over 55,000 clones, about 80% observed once, and the top ten hold approximately 3.8%. These receptors' antigens are unknown. The material was PBMCs, obtained from a glioma patient whose treatment included an IDH1 peptide vaccine. All receptors come from a man aged 30 to 45 with glioma. Each CDR3 is given with its conserved first and last residue. Fields, in order: J gene, clone size, V gene, D gene, CDR3 DNA, CDR3 protein. The D gene is left open where the match is weak. A row's size may be missing; if present it is once, few, many or a size class.

TRBJ1-3	NA	TRBV4-2	NA	TGTGCCAGCAGCCAAGAAGGAGACTCCGGCCGAAACACCATATATTTT	CASSQEGDSGRNTIYF
TRBJ2-6	NA	TRBV4-1	TRBD2	TGCGCCAGCAGCCAAGAGACTAGCGGGAGGGCTGGGGCCAACGTCCTGACTTTC	CASSQETSGRAGANVLTF
TRBJ2-1	NA	TRBV11-3	NA	TGTGCCAGCAGCTTAGGGGGGATGGGATCCTACAATGAGCAGTTCTTC	CASSLGGMGSYNEQFF
TRBJ2-3	NA	TRBV19	NA	TGTGCCAGTCAAGACAGGGGAGGGGAAGATACGCAGTATTTT	CASQDRGGEDTQYF
TRBJ2-3	NA	TRBV29-1	NA	TGCAGCGTTGAGCCGGGGAGGTACGGTGGAGATACGCAGTATTTT	CSVEPGRYGGDTQYF
TRBJ2-1	once	TRBV28	TRBD1	TGTGCCGCCTCAGGGGGCCTAACCTACAATGAGCAGTTCTTC	CAASGGLTYNEQFF
TRBJ2-3	NA	TRBV7-2	NA	TGTGCCAGCAGCTTAGAAGCGGAAGTCAGGGGTTATTATACGCAGTATTTT	CASSLEAEVRGYYTQYF
TRBJ1-2	NA	TRBV30	NA	TGTGCCTGGAGGCGAGCGGGCTTCGTGGAGGGCTACACCTTC	CAWRRAGFVEGYTF
TRBJ2-6	NA	TRBV28	TRBD1	TGTGCCAGCAGTTCCCGGGACAGGGGTGCCAACGTCCTGACTTTC	CASSSRDRGANVLTF
TRBJ2-1	once	TRBV5-6	TRBD1	TGTGCCAGCAGTTACAGGGGTCCCCTAGAGCAGTTCTTC	CASSYRGPLEQFF
TRBJ2-1	NA	TRBV7-9	TRBD2	TGTGCCAGCAGCTCCGGGACTAGCGGTCTATGGGAGCAGTTCTTC	CASSSGTSGLWEQFF
TRBJ1-5	NA	TRBV6-1	NA	TGTGCCAGCAGGACAGATAGCAATCAGCCCCAGCATTTT	CASRTDSNQPQHF
TRBJ1-1	NA	TRBV7-9	TRBD1	TGTGCCAGCAGCTTAGGACAGGGGGTGGACACTGAAGCTTTCTTT	CASSLGQGVDTEAFF
TRBJ1-2	NA	TRBV5-1	TRBD1	TGCGCCAGCAGCAGAGACAGGGCGGATAACTATGGCTACACCTTC	CASSRDRADNYGYTF
TRBJ1-1	few	TRBV9	NA	TGTGCCAGCAAGGGAACAGAGAACACTGAAGCTTTCTTT	CASKGTENTEAFF
TRBJ2-1	few	TRBV27	NA	TGTGCCAGCAGTCCCTCCAGGGATTCGGTGGCCGAGCAGTTCTTC	CASSPSRDSVAEQFF
TRBJ2-7	NA	TRBV19	NA	TGTGCCAGTAGTCCTCCGGGGAGTTCCTACGAGCAGTACTTC	CASSPPGSSYEQYF
TRBJ1-5	NA	TRBV5-6	NA	TGTGCCAGCAGCTCGTCCGGGACACTTTATCAGCCCCAGCATTTT	CASSSSGTLYQPQHF
TRBJ2-1	NA	TRBV9	NA	TGTGCCAGCAGCGTCCGAAAGGACAGAGCCTACAATGAGCAGTTCTTC	CASSVRKDRAYNEQFF
TRBJ1-6	NA	TRBV6-1	TRBD1	TGTGCCAGCAGTTTAGGACAGGGGTATAATTCACCCCTCCACTTT	CASSLGQGYNSPLHF
TRBJ1-5	NA	TRBV27	NA	TGTGCCAGCAGTTCCCAGCATAATAGCAATCAGCCCCAGCATTTT	CASSSQHNSNQPQHF
TRBJ2-1	NA	TRBV2	NA	TGTGCCAGCAGTGAAGCGGTACTGGGGTTCTTC	CASSEAVLGFF
TRBJ2-3	NA	TRBV29-1	NA	TGCAGCGTTGAGTTGGGGAGCACAGATACGCAGTATTTT	CSVELGSTDTQYF
TRBJ1-1	once	TRBV12-5	NA	TGTGCTAGTGGTTTGGCGGACACCCTGAACACTGAAGCTTTCTTT	CASGLADTLNTEAFF
TRBJ1-1	NA	TRBV11-3	NA	TGTGCCAGCAGCTTATCCTTGAACACTGAAGCTTTCTTT	CASSLSLNTEAFF
TRBJ2-3	NA	TRBV6-1	TRBD2	TGTGCCAGCAGTGAAACTCGGGGGGGGGCGAGCACAGATACGCAGTATTTT	CASSETRGGASTDTQYF
TRBJ1-5	once	TRBV6-1	NA	TGTGCCAGCGGGGGGCCAGTAAGCAATCAGCCCCAGCATTTT	CASGGPVSNQPQHF
TRBJ1-2	NA	TRBV5-4	NA	TGTGCCAGCAGCTCCTTGACCGAGAACTATGGCTACACCTTC	CASSSLTENYGYTF
TRBJ1-5	once	TRBV5-5	NA	TGTGCCAGCAGCTTGGGGAAGTCCAATCAGCCCCAGCATTTT	CASSLGKSNQPQHF
TRBJ1-1	NA	TRBV5-1	NA	TGCGCCAGCAGCTTTCTTGGGGGCGTTAACTCTGAAGCTTTCTTT	CASSFLGGVNSEAFF
TRBJ2-3	NA	TRBV28	NA	TGTGCCAGCAGTTACGGCACAGATACGCAGTATTTT	CASSYGTDTQYF